The 7 T cell receptor beta chains below were found in one sample sequenced in a study of blood T cell repertoires in COVID-19. The method was immunoSEQ multiplex PCR; TCRdb's version includes in-frame clones alone and lacks a portion of them. This table has 250,000 or so clones, roughly 89% appearing once. The sequenced sample was peripheral blood. The receptors shown here come from a woman aged 40 to 55 who had recovered from COVID-19.

V gene TRBV7-3 combines with J gene TRBJ2-6; weak D call: TRBD1 (5 bases). This CDR3 has 15 amino acids. V was trimmed by 4 bases and J by 0 bases, leaving 7 bases between them. From germline, CDR1 is SGHTA and CDR2 FQGTGA. The CDR3: CASSSDNSGANVLTF. CDR3 sequence (DNA): TGTGCCAGCAGCTCGGACAACTCTGGGGCCAACGTCCTGACTTTC. Looking up the rest from reference TRBV7-3 and TRBJ2-6 gives the full variable domain: GAGVSQTPSNKVTEKGKYVELRCDPISGHTALYWYRQSLGQGPEFLIYFQGTGAADDSGLPNDRFFAVRPEGSVSTLKIQRTERGDSAVYLCASSSDNSGANVLTFGAGSRLTVL.

This chain connects TRBV12-3 or TRBV12-4 to TRBJ2-4, with D possibly being TRBD2 (5 bases). The V gene lost 6 bases and the J gene lost 8 bases, with 8 bases spanning the gap. This CDR3 has 11 residues. The CDR3 bases are TGTGCCAGCAGGGAGGCGGACATTCAGTACTTC. It codes for CASREADIQYF.

The V gene is TRBV28, the J gene TRBJ2-7, with D maybe TRBD2 (6 bases). The ends were cut back, 8 bases at V and 0 bases at J, with 17 bases in the middle. Germline V gene sequence: CDR1 MDHEN, CDR2 SYDVKM. The CDR3 loop spans 15 amino acids. In nucleotides, the CDR3 is TGTGCCAGCCGAACGGCCGGGACTGACTCCTACGAGCAGTACTTC. Residues: CASRTAGTDSYEQYF. The full variable domain, in which reference TRBV28 and TRBJ2-7 provide the parts outside the CDR3, is DVKVTQSSRYLVKRTGEKVFLECVQDMDHENMFWYRQDPGLGLRLIYFSYDVKMKEKGDIPEGYSVSREKKERFSLILESASTNQTSMYLCASRTAGTDSYEQYFGPGTRLTVT.

The gene calls are TRBV19 and TRBJ2-1; D uncertain. This CDR3 is 16 amino acids long. Trimming left V 4 bases short and J 6 bases short, with 19 bases between. Germline CDR1 and CDR2: LNHDA and SQIVND (reference sequence). The CDR3 nucleotides read TGTGCCAGTAGTAACGAACGCTCAAAGCCTGGCAATGAGCAGTTCTTC. This encodes CASSNERSKPGNEQFF.

The CDR3 loop reads CATSDSQGAYGYTF. The CDR3 DNA reads as TGTGCCACCAGTGATTCTCAGGGCGCCTATGGCTACACCTTC. The V and J genes are TRBV24-1 and TRBJ1-2, with D tentatively TRBD1 (5 bases). Germline V lookup: CDR1 KGHDR, CDR2 SFDVKD. The CDR3 has 14 amino acids. Between the trimmed V and J ends, which lost 2 bases and 4 bases, there was a span of 10 bases.

The V and J genes are TRBV18 and TRBJ2-1; D is uncertain. This CDR3 region has 13 residues. CDR1 KGHSH and CDR2 LQKENI come from the germline V gene. V was trimmed by 10 bases and J by 4 bases, leaving 14 bases between them. The CDR3 nucleotides are TGTGCCACCTTCAGTCCTTCATACAATGAGCAGTTCTTC. The encoded protein is CATFSPSYNEQFF.

This chain joins TRBV11-2 and TRBJ2-1; 9 bases line up with TRBD1. Germline trimming cut 5 bases from V and 10 bases from J; bases unmatched to any gene: 9. Looked up from germline, CDR1 is SGHAT and CDR2 is FQNNGV. This CDR3 has 14 residues. The CDR3: CASSPGTGFPEQFF. In DNA form, the CDR3 reads TGTGCCAGCAGCCCCGGGACAGGGTTTCCCGAGCAGTTCTTC.